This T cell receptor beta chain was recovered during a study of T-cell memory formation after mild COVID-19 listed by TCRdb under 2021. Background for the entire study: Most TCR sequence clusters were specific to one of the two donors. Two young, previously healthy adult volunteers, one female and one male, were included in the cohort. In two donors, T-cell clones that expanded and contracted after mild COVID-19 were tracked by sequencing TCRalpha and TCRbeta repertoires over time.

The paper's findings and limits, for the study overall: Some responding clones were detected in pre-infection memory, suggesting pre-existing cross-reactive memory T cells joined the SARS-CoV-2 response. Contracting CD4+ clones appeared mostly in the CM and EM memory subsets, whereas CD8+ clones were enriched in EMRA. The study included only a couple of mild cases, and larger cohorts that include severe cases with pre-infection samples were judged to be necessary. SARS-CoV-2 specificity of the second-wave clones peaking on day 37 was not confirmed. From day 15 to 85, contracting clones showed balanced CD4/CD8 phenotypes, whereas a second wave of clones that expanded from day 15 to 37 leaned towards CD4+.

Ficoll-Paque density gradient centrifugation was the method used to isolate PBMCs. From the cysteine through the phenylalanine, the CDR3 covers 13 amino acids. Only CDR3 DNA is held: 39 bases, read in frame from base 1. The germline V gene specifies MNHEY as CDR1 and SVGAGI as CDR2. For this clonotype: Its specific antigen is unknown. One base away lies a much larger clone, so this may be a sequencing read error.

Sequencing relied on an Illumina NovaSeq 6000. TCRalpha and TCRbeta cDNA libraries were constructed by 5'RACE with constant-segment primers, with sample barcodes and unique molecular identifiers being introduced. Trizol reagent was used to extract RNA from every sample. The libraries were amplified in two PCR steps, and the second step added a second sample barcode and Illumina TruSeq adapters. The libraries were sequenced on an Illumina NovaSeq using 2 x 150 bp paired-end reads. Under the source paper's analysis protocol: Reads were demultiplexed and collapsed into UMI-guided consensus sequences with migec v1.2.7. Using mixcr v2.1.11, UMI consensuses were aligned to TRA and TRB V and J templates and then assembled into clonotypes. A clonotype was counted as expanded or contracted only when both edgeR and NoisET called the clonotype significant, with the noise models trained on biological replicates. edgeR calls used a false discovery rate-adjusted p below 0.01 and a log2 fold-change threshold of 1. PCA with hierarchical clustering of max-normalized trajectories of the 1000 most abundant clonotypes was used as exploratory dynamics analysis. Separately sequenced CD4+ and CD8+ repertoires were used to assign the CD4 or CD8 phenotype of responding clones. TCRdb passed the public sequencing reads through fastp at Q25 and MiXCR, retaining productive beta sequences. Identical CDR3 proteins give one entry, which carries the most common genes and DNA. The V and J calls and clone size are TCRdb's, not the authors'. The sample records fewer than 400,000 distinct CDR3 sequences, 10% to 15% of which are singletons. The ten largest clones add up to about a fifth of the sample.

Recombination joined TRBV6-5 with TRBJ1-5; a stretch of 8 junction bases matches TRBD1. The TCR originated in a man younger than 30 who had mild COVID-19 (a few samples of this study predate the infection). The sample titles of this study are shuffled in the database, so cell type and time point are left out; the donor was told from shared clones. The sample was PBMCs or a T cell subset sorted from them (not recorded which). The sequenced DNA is TGTGCCAGCAGTGGACAGGGCGGCCAGCCCCAGAATTTT. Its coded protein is CASSGQGGQPQNF.